This T cell receptor (beta chain) was found in a study of T cells after yellow fever vaccination. General study findings and limits: Only a small proportion of the clonotypes turned up in both the CD4 and the CD8 compartments, likely arising from convergent recombination.

At least ten counts were recorded for this clonotype. The antigen is unknown. With V trimmed by 1 base and J by 1 base, 8 bases remained unmatched. CDR1 and CDR2 from the germline V gene are SGHRS and YFSETQ. CDR3 length: 17 residues. TCRdb re-called the 5' RACE reads with MiXCR, one entry per CDR3 protein. The data hold approximately 300,000 distinct CDR3 sequences, with around 7% observed a single time. Sequencing used PBMCs, obtained about 41 days after the first yellow fever vaccination. The origin of this receptor is a man in his late teens or twenties who received the YFV17D yellow fever vaccine. This chain uses TRBV5-1 with TRBJ2-1; the match to TRBD2 covers 7 bases. CDR3 loop: CASSLLGGGYSYNEQFF. In DNA form, the CDR3 reads TGCGCCAGCAGCTTGTTAGGCGGGGGTTATTCCTACAATGAGCAGTTCTTC. The variable domain in full, with the rest retrieved from reference TRBV5-1 and TRBJ2-1, is KAGVTQTPRYLIKTRGQQVTLSCSPISGHRSVSWYQQTPGQGLQFLFEYFSETQRNKGNFPGRFSGRQFSNSRSEMNVSTLELGDSALYLCASSLLGGGYSYNEQFFGPGTRLTVL.